This T cell receptor (beta chain) was sequenced during a study of T cells in Graves' hyperthyroidism and ophthalmopathy. Subjects aged 18 to 65 presented with newly diagnosed hyperthyroidism of less than 2 months' duration. PBMCs were obtained from under 13 ml fresh peripheral blood. Whole-study findings and limits: Separation of ophthalmopathy from stable hyperthyroidism was achieved by a 13 V-J model. Most thyroid clonotypes with frequency above 0.001 were detected in blood.

This clonotype was seen many times. The target antigen is unknown. TCR beta CDR3 regions were amplified from RNA. Carried out on the TCR CDR3, a first-round RT-PCR used the HTBI primer set. TCRdb reprocessed the multiplex PCR reads via MiXCR and lists one record per CDR3 protein. The sample lists around 290,000 distinct CDR3 sequences, roughly 15% occurring once. In germline, CDR1 is MNHEY, CDR2 SVGEGT. V lost 0 bases to trimming and J lost 4 bases, with 3 bases between them. This CDR3 has 12 residues. The rearrangement uses TRBV6-2 or TRBV6-3 and TRBJ1-1, with no clear D. Sequencing used blood. This sequence was found in a woman in her thirties with Graves' hyperthyroidism that later progressed to Graves' ophthalmopathy. This CDR3 reads CASSYSITEAFF. CDR3 DNA sequence: TGTGCCAGCAGTTACTCGATCACTGAAGCTTTCTTT.